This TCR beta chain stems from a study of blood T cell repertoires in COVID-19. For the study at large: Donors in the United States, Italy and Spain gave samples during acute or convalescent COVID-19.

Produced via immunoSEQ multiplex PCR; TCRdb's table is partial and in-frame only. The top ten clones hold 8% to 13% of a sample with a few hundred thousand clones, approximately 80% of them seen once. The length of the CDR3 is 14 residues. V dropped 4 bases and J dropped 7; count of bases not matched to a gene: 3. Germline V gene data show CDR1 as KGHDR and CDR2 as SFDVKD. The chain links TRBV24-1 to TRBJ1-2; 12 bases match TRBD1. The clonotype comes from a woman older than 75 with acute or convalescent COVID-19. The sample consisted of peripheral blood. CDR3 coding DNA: TGTGCCACCAGTGAGCGGGACAGGGGGCTTGGCTACACCTTC. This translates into CATSERDRGLGYTF.